This entry is about one T cell receptor (beta chain). Its specificity is not known. For sorted subsets, about 190 ng DNA per replicate equaled approximately 30,000 T cell genomes. The table came from immunoSEQ multiplex PCR; TCRdb's copy has only in-frame clones and leaves some out. The table has about 2.4 million clones, roughly 93% seen once. These data are taken from a study of shared clonotypes between healthy human individuals. V was clipped by 0 bases and J by 7 bases, with 5 bases between them. This CDR3 contains 11 residues. Germline CDR1 is DFQATT and CDR2 is SNEGSKA (reference sequence). Study-wide results and limits: For naive CD4 cells, 4% to 5% of clonotypes were shared across a handful of donors.

This chain joins TRBV20-1 and TRBJ2-3; D remains unclear. This clonotype was obtained from a man in his late teens or twenties in good health. Some clones in this sample may be carry-over from other donors' samples. Sequencing input: naive CD4+ T cells from PBMCs. The subset denotes: CD45RA+ positively selected. For the CDR3, the DNA is TGCAGTGCTAGAGATAAACATACGCAGTATTTT. Its translation is CSARDKHTQYF.